The sequence of this T cell receptor beta chain was determined in a study of T-cell memory formation after mild COVID-19 (dated by TCRdb to the early 2020s). For context, the study as a whole: TCR sequence clusters from the two donors were largely donor specific. Two young, previously healthy adult volunteers, one female and one male, were included in the cohort. In two donors, T-cell clones that expanded and contracted after mild COVID-19 were tracked by sequencing TCRalpha and TCRbeta repertoires over time.

Ficoll-Paque density gradient centrifugation was the method used to isolate PBMCs. TCRdb names Illumina NovaSeq 6000 as the instrument used. TCRalpha and TCRbeta cDNA libraries were constructed by 5'RACE with constant-segment primers, with sample barcodes and unique molecular identifiers being introduced. RNA was extracted from every sample with Trizol reagent. The libraries were amplified in two PCR steps, and the second step added a second sample barcode and Illumina TruSeq adapters. The libraries were sequenced on an Illumina NovaSeq using 2 x 150 bp paired-end reads. As for the authors' bioinformatics: Demultiplexing of reads and collapsing into UMI-guided consensus sequences were performed with migec v1.2.7. Using mixcr v2.1.11, UMI consensuses were aligned to TRA and TRB V and J templates and then assembled into clonotypes. A clonotype was counted as expanded or contracted only when both edgeR and NoisET called the clonotype significant, with the noise models trained on biological replicates. For edgeR calls, the cutoffs were a false discovery rate-adjusted p below 0.01 and a log2 fold-change threshold of 1. As an exploratory analysis of dynamics, max-normalized trajectories of the 1000 most abundant clonotypes were examined with PCA combined with hierarchical clustering. Separately sequenced CD4+ and CD8+ repertoires were used to assign the CD4 or CD8 phenotype of responding clones. The raw public reads went through TCRdb reprocessing: fastp at Q25, MiXCR clone calling, in-frame beta chains kept. Rows are unified per CDR3 protein, each entry keeping the most common DNA and genes. These V and J calls rely on TCRdb rather than the paper's analysis. The sample table holds about 560,000 distinct CDR3 sequences, of which roughly a sixth were seen once. Of the sample, about 8.1% falls within the top ten clones.

The paper as a whole reports these results and caveats: Contracting CD4+ clones turned up mainly in the CM and EM memory subsets, whereas EMRA was where CD8+ clones were enriched. Clones that contracted from day 15 to 85 showed balanced CD4/CD8 phenotypes, whereas a second wave of clones that expanded from day 15 to 37 leaned towards CD4+. Only two mild cases were covered by the study, and larger cohorts that include severe cases with pre-infection samples were considered necessary. Some responding clones were found in pre-infection memory, which suggests that pre-existing cross-reactive memory T cells took part in the SARS-CoV-2 response. SARS-CoV-2 specificity of the second-wave clones peaking on day 37 was not confirmed.

V trim: 5 bases; J trim: 4 bases; unmatched bases: 10. Taken from the germline V gene (reference sequence), the CDR1 and CDR2 loops are DFQATT and SNEGSKA. The CDR3 spans 15 residues, from the cysteine through the phenylalanine. CDR3 DNA is the only sequence kept; it has 45 bases, read in frame from the first base. About this clonotype itself: What this receptor recognizes is not known. It has no much larger one-base neighbor in the sample; base qualities were not kept.

The sequenced material came from PBMCs or a T cell subset sorted from them (not recorded which). The chain is encoded by TRBV20-1 joined to TRBJ2-2, and TRBD1 matches 7 of the central bases. This sequence was found in an adult woman who had mild COVID-19 (a few samples of this study predate the infection). The sample titles of this study are shuffled in the database, so cell type and time point are left out; the donor was told from shared clones. The CDR3 in this case is CSARSGTEITGELFF. The DNA reads TGCAGTGCTCGTTCCGGGACAGAAATCACCGGGGAGCTGTTTTTT.